This T cell receptor (beta chain) stems from a study of identical twins. TCRdb re-called the 5' RACE reads with MiXCR, one entry per CDR3 protein. This table has nearly 200,000 distinct CDR3 sequences, more than 15% appearing once. A few counts support this clonotype. These same records also appear under a second study, on T cells expressing NK-cell markers.

The clonotype was recovered from a woman under 30 in good health. Material for sequencing was CD8+ T cells sorted from blood.

CDR3 sequence reads: CASSQDQVTDTQYF. The CDR3 DNA reads TGTGCCAGCAGCCAGGACCAGGTCACAGATACGCAGTATTTT. This sequence joins TRBV14 and TRBJ2-3; no firm D call. CDR1 and CDR2 (germline): SGHDN, FVKESK. V gave up 3 bases and J gave up 2 bases, with 9 bases separating them. CDR3 size: 14 residues.